This T cell receptor (beta chain) was captured by sequencing in a study of T-cell reconstitution after alpha-beta-depleted transplantation in children. Unique molecular identifiers were used in preparing the TCRbeta library. One entry per CDR3 protein results from TCRdb running MiXCR on the PCR reads. Among approximately 520,000 distinct CDR3 sequences listed, over 25% were seen once. Germline V lookup: CDR1 KGHSH, CDR2 LQKENI. Trimming took 3 bases from V and 5 from J, leaving 16 bases between them. The length of the CDR3 is 15 residues. This clonotype was counted only a few times. The TCR sequence derives from a human donor who donated a stem cell graft to a child with aplastic anemia. The sample was PBMCs from the stem cell graft donor, taken from the stem cell graft. V usage is TRBV18 and J usage is TRBJ2-5, with D perhaps TRBD2 (6 bases). CDR3 coding DNA: TGTGCCAGCTCACCCAACTCCGGGGGAGAGGAGACCCAGTACTTC. Translation gives CASSPNSGGEETQYF. Based on the CDR3 plus reference TRBV18 and TRBJ2-5, the full variable domain is NAGVMQNPRHLVRRRGQEARLRCSPMKGHSHVYWYRQLPEEGLKFMVYLQKENIIDESGMPKERFSAEFPKEGPSILRIQQVVRGDSAAYFCASSPNSGGEETQYFGPGTRLLVL.